The source of this T cell receptor (beta chain) is a study of blood T cell repertoires in COVID-19. As handled by the study authors: Reference gene primer amplification in the assay estimated nucleated cell counts. Libraries were prepared by immunoSEQ multiplex PCR; TCRdb keeps only in-frame clonotypes and omits some of them. V and J calls and clone size come straight from that table; D and trimming were deduced from the DNA. The sample lists over 300,000 clones, about 82% seen once, with around 1.6% in the top ten. This CDR3 is 14 amino acids long. The V end was cut by 4 bases, the J end by 6 bases, with 13 bases between. The V gene's germline CDR1 is MDHEN and CDR2 SYDVKM.

The TCR originated in a woman between 50 and 59 years old with acute or convalescent COVID-19. The chain is built from TRBV28 and TRBJ2-1; weak D call: TRBD1 (5 bases). The sequencing input was peripheral blood. CDR3 sequence reads: CASSSPFRVNEQFF. The CDR3, as DNA: TGTGCCAGCAGTTCCCCGTTCAGGGTCAATGAGCAGTTCTTC.